The T cell receptor beta chain described here comes from a study of blood T cell repertoires in COVID-19. Overall study context: The United States, Italy and Spain supplied acute and convalescent COVID-19 samples.

Assay used: immunoSEQ multiplex PCR; TCRdb lists only in-frame clones, some missing. The repertoire holds fewer than 250,000 clones, 86% seen once, with roughly 2% in the top ten. All enrollees were about 18 to 90 years old and from fewer than 25 US areas. CDR1 and CDR2 (germline): LNHNV, YYDKDF (reference sequence). The CDR3 covers 16 residues. V was pared by 1 base and J by 0 bases, with 5 bases of the junction left unmatched. This clonotype was obtained from a woman aged 45-65 years who had recovered from COVID-19. This chain uses TRBV15 with TRBJ1-1, with 7 bases matching TRBD1. Sequencing was performed on PBMCs or T cells enriched from blood (not recorded which). In DNA form, the CDR3 reads TGTGCCACCAGCAGAGGTCAGGGGGTGGTGAACACTGAAGCTTTCTTT. Residues: CATSRGQGVVNTEAFF. The full variable domain, completed using reference TRBV15 and TRBJ1-1, is DAMVIQNPRYQVTQFGKPVTLSCSQTLNHNVMYWYQQKSSQAPKLLFHYYDKDFNNEADTPDNFQSRRPNTSFCFLDIRSPGLGDTAMYLCATSRGQGVVNTEAFFGQGTRLTVV.